A selection of T cell receptor beta chains follows, all from one sample in a study of shared clonotypes between healthy human individuals. Sequenced by immunoSEQ multiplex PCR; TCRdb stores in-frame clones only, minus some. There are some 2,000,000 clones in the sample; roughly 94% occur only once, and 0.1% to 0.15% lies in the top ten. The sequenced sample consisted of naive CD4+ T cells sorted from blood. Every receptor here comes from a man younger than 35 in good health. Each CDR3 is given with its conserved first and last residue. D genes are given only for firm matches. A row's size may be missing; if present it is once, few, many or a size class.

-,TRBV7-2,TRBD2,TRBJ2-1,TGTGCCAGCAGCTCTACCGGACTAGCGGGAGGTTTCGATGAGCAGTTCTTC,CASSSTGLAGGFDEQFF
-,TRBV7-2,TRBD2,TRBJ2-3,TGTGCCAGCAGCTTAGCGGGGACTAGCGGGAGAGATACGCAGTATTTT,CASSLAGTSGRDTQYF
once,TRBV18,-,TRBJ2-2,TGTGCCAGCTCACGCGAAGGGATCACCGGGGAGCTGTTTTTT,CASSREGITGELFF
-,TRBV2,-,TRBJ2-3,TGTGCCAGCAGCAGTAACACAGATACGCAGTATTTT,CASSSNTDTQYF
-,TRBV7-9,TRBD1,TRBJ1-5,TGTGCCAGCAGCTTGGGTGGGATCGGACAGGGCCTCAATCAGCCCCAGCATTTT,CASSLGGIGQGLNQPQHF
once,TRBV6-1,TRBD1,TRBJ2-2,TGTGCCAGCAGGGGACAGGTCCACACCGGGGAGCTGTTTTTT,CASRGQVHTGELFF
once,TRBV5-1,TRBD2,TRBJ2-5,TGCGCCAGCAGCTCCGGACTAGCGGGGGGGCAAAAGACCCAGTACTTC,CASSSGLAGGQKTQYF
-,TRBV5-6,-,TRBJ1-3,TGTGCCAGCAGCTTAGCTTCTGGAAACACCATATATTTT,CASSLASGNTIYF
-,TRBV30,-,TRBJ1-6,TGTGCCTGGAAACAGGAACGATCCTCACCCCTCCACTTT,CAWKQERSSPLHF
-,TRBV6-5,TRBD1,TRBJ1-3,TGTGCCAGCAGTAGGGGACAGGACGGAAACACCATATATTTT,CASSRGQDGNTIYF
-,TRBV25-1,-,TRBJ1-1,TGTGCCAGCACAGGGCGTATGAACACTGAAGCTTTCTTT,CASTGRMNTEAFF
once,TRBV19,-,TRBJ2-2,TGTGCCAGTAGTATATCAAGAATCGGGGAGCTGTTTTTT,CASSISRIGELFF
-,TRBV28,-,TRBJ1-2,TGTGCCAGCACTACGCCGGCCGCTAACTATGGCTACACCTTC,CASTTPAANYGYTF